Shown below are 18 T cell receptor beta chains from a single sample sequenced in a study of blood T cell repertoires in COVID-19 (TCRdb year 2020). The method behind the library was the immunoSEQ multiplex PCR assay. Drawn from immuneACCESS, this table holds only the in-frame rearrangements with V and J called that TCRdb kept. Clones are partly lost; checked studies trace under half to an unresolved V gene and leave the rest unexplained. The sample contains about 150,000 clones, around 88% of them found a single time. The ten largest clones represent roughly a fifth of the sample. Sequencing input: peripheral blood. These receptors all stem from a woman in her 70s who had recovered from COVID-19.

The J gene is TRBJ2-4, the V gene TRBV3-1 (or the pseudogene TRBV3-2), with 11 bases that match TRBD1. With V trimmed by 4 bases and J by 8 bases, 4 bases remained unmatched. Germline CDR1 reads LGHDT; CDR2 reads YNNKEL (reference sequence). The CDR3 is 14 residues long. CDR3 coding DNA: TGTGCCAGCAGCCGAGGACAGGGGGCGGACATTCAGTACTTC. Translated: CASSRGQGADIQYF.

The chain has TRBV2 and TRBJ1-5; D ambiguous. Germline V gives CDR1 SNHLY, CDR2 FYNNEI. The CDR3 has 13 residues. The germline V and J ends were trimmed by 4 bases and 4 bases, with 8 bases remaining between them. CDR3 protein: CASSATGNQPQHF. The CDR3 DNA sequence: TGTGCCAGCAGTGCCACGGGGAATCAGCCCCAGCATTTT. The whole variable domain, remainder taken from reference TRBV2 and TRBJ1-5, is EPEVTQTPSHQVTQMGQEVILRCVPISNHLYFYWYRQILGQKVEFLVSFYNNEISEKSEIFDDQFSVERPDGSNFTLKIRSTKLEDSAMYFCASSATGNQPQHFGDGTRLSIL.

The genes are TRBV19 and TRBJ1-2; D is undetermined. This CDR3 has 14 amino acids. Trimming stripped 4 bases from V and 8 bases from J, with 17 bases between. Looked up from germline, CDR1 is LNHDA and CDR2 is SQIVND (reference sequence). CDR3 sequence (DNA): TGTGCCAGTAGTACCTTGGAGACCGTCGACGGCTACACCTTC. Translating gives CASSTLETVDGYTF.

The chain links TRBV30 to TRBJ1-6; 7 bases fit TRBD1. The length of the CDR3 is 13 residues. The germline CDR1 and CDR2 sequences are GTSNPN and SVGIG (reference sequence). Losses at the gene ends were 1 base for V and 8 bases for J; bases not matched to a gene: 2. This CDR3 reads CAWSGQGDSPLHF. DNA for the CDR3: TGTGCCTGGAGTGGACAGGGCGATTCACCCCTCCACTTT.

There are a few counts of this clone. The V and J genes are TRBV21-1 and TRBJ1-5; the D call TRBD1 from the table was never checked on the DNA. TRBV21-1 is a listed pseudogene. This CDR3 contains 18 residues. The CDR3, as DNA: TGTGCCAGCAGCAAAGGGGGGTTAGGGGGCGGTTACAATCAGCCCCAGCATTTT. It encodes CASSKGGLGGGYNQPQHF.

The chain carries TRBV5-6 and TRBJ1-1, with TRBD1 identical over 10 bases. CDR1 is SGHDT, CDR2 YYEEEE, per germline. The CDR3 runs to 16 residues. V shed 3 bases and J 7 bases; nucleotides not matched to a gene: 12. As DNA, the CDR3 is TGTGCCAGCAGCTCGGCGAGGGACAGGGGCGTGGGTGAAGCTTTCTTT. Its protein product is CASSSARDRGVGEAFF.

The CDR3 is CASTTTGNSYEQYF. The CDR3 DNA is TGTGCCAGCACCACCACAGGGAACTCCTACGAGCAGTACTTC. The chain couples TRBV19 to TRBJ2-7; D is possibly TRBD1 (6 bases). CDR3 length: 14 residues. The ends were cut back, 9 bases at V and 0 bases at J, with 15 bases in the middle. Germline loops: CDR1 LNHDA, CDR2 SQIVND (reference sequence).

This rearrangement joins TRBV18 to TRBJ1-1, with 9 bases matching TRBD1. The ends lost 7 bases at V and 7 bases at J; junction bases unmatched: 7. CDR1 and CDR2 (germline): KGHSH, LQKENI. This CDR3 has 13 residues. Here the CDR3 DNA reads TGTGCCAGCTTCACGGACAGGGGTGATGAAGCTTTCTTT. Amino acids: CASFTDRGDEAFF. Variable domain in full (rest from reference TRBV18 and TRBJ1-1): NAGVMQNPRHLVRRRGQEARLRCSPMKGHSHVYWYRQLPEEGLKFMVYLQKENIIDESGMPKERFSAEFPKEGPSILRIQQVVRGDSAAYFCASFTDRGDEAFFGQGTRLTVV.

The CDR3 coding sequence is TGTGCCAGCAGTCCTAGCGGGAGTGGCCTCGAGCAGTACTTC. The encoded protein is CASSPSGSGLEQYF. The chain couples TRBV27 to TRBJ2-7; 10 nucleotides align to TRBD2. Germline V lookup: CDR1 MNHEY, CDR2 SMNVEV (reference sequence). The CDR3 has 14 amino acids. V dropped 5 bases and J dropped 6; count of bases not matched to a gene: 7.

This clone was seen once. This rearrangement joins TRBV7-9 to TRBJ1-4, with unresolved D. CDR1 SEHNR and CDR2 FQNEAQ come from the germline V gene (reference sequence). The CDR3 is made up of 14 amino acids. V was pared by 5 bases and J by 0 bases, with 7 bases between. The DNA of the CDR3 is TGTGCCAGCAGCCCGTTTGCAACTAATGAAAAACTGTTTTTT. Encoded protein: CASSPFATNEKLFF.

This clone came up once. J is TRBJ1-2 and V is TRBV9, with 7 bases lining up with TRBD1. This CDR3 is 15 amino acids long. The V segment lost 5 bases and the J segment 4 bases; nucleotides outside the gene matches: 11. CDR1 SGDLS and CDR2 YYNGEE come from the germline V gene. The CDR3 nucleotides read TGTGCCAGCAGGTGGGGAAATGACAGGGCCTATGGCTACACCTTC. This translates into CASRWGNDRAYGYTF.

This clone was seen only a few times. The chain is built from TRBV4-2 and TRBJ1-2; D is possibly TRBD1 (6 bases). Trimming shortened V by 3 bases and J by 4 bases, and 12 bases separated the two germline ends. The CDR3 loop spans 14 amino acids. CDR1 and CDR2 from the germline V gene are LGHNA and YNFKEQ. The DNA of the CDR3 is TGTGCCAGCAGCCAGGGCGGGGGCTTCTATGGCTACACCTTC. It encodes CASSQGGGFYGYTF.

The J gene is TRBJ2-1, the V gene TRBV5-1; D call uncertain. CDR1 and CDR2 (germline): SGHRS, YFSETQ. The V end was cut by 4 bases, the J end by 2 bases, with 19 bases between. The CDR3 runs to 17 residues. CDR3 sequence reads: CASSQPLEPPTYNEQFF. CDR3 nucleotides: TGCGCCAGCAGCCAACCTTTAGAACCCCCTACCTACAATGAGCAGTTCTTC.

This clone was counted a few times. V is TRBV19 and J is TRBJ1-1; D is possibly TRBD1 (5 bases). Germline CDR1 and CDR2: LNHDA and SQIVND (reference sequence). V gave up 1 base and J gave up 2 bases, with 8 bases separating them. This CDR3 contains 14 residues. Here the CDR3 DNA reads TGTGCCAGTAGTATAGCCGGACATAACACTGAAGCTTTCTTT. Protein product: CASSIAGHNTEAFF.

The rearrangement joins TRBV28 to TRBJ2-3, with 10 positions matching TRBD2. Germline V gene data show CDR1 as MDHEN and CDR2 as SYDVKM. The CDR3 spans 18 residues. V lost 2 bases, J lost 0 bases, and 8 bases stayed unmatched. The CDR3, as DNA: TGTGCCAGCAGTTTAGTGAGCGGGAGGGGTCCTAGCACAGATACGCAGTATTTT. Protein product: CASSLVSGRGPSTDTQYF. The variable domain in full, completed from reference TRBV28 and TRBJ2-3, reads DVKVTQSSRYLVKRTGEKVFLECVQDMDHENMFWYRQDPGLGLRLIYFSYDVKMKEKGDIPEGYSVSREKKERFSLILESASTNQTSMYLCASSLVSGRGPSTDTQYFGPGTRLTVL.

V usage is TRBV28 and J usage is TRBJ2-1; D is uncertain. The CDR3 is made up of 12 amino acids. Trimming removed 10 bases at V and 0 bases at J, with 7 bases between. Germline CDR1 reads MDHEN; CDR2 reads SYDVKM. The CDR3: CATTPSYNEQFF. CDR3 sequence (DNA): TGTGCCACCACTCCCTCCTACAATGAGCAGTTCTTC.

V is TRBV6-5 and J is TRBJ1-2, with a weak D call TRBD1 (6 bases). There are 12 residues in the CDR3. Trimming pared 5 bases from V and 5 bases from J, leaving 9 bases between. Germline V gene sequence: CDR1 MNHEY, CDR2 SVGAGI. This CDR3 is CASSRGGYGYTF. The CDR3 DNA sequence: TGTGCCAGCAGTAGGGGGGGGTATGGCTACACCTTC.

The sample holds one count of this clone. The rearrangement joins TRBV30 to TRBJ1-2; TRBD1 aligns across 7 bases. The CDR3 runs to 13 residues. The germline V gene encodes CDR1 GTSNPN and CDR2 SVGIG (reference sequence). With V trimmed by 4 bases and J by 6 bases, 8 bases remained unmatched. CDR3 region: CAWTGGGQNGYTF. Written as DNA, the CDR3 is TGTGCCTGGACCGGAGGGGGACAGAATGGCTACACCTTC.